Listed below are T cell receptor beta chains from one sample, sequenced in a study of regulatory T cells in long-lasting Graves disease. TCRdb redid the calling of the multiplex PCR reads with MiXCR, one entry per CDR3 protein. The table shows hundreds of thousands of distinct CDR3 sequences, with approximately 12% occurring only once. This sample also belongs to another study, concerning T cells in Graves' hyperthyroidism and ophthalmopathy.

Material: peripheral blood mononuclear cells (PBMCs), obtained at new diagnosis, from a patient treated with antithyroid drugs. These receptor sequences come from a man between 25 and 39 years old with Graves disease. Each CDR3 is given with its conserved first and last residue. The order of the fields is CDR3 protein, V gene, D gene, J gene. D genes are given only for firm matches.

CDR3: CASGPSLNNEQFF; V: TRBV10-1; D: -; J: TRBJ2-1
CDR3: CSAVQGTQETQYF; V: TRBV20-1; D: -; J: TRBJ2-5
CDR3: CASSLGSASSYEQYF; V: TRBV5-1; D: -; J: TRBJ2-7
CDR3: CASSLRSFMNTEAFF; V: TRBV27; D: -; J: TRBJ1-1
CDR3: CASSRGTAGGVRQFF; V: TRBV5-1; D: TRBD1; J: TRBJ2-1
CDR3: CASSSRGQDTQYF; V: TRBV19; D: TRBD1; J: TRBJ2-3
CDR3: CASTQGGGADTQYF; V: TRBV7-2; D: -; J: TRBJ2-3
CDR3: CASSQEPGIIGETQYF; V: TRBV4-1; D: -; J: TRBJ2-5
CDR3: CASTTPGTGTDTQYF; V: TRBV6-1; D: TRBD1; J: TRBJ2-3
CDR3: CASSQGTLGIGEQFF; V: TRBV3-1; D: -; J: TRBJ2-1
CDR3: CASSTGTHSYYGYTF; V: TRBV7-9; D: -; J: TRBJ1-2
CDR3: CASTVAGRINEQYF; V: TRBV28; D: TRBD2; J: TRBJ2-7
CDR3: CASSLVGPTDGYTF; V: TRBV11-2; D: -; J: TRBJ1-2
CDR3: CASSLEGQSYEQYF; V: TRBV5-1; D: -; J: TRBJ2-7
CDR3: CSVVRQADYGYTF; V: TRBV29-1; D: -; J: TRBJ1-2
CDR3: CATEDGGSSYEQYF; V: TRBV19; D: -; J: TRBJ2-7
CDR3: CASTPGGSLDTEAFF; V: TRBV7-9; D: -; J: TRBJ1-1
CDR3: CASSYQWGPQYGYTF; V: TRBV6-5; D: -; J: TRBJ1-2
CDR3: CASSSGGVTLRGFYEQYF; V: TRBV6-2/TRBV6-3; D: -; J: TRBJ2-7
CDR3: CASNPTGRLNTEAFF; V: TRBV6-1; D: -; J: TRBJ1-1
CDR3: CAISDMDSGYEQYF; V: TRBV10-3; D: -; J: TRBJ2-7
CDR3: CATYETQYF; V: TRBV28; D: -; J: TRBJ2-5
CDR3: CASAATGGNTGELFF; V: TRBV6-1; D: TRBD1; J: TRBJ2-2
CDR3: CASFGEKLFF; V: TRBV6-1; D: -; J: TRBJ1-4
CDR3: CASSSANLGIEAFF; V: TRBV5-5; D: -; J: TRBJ1-1
CDR3: CASRPSGRGRYEQYF; V: TRBV3-1; D: TRBD2; J: TRBJ2-7
CDR3: CSASGTSGIQNYEQYF; V: TRBV20-1; D: TRBD2; J: TRBJ2-7
CDR3: CASSSLDPRAGELFF; V: TRBV27; D: -; J: TRBJ2-2
CDR3: CSAPGGTSGYNEQFF; V: TRBV20-1; D: TRBD2; J: TRBJ2-1
CDR3: CASSLPFGVLYEQYF; V: TRBV5-6; D: -; J: TRBJ2-7
CDR3: CASSEGGTGISPLHF; V: TRBV2; D: TRBD1; J: TRBJ1-6
CDR3: CASSRQTNTGELFF; V: TRBV5-1; D: -; J: TRBJ2-2
CDR3: CASRTPGLAGSRAYEQYF; V: TRBV27; D: TRBD2; J: TRBJ2-7
CDR3: CAWTRGTTLSTDTQYF; V: TRBV30; D: TRBD2; J: TRBJ2-3
CDR3: CSAIQGLREKLFF; V: TRBV20-1; D: -; J: TRBJ1-4
CDR3: CSARLDRAGANVLTF; V: TRBV20-1; D: TRBD1; J: TRBJ2-6
CDR3: CASSSRNTEAFF; V: TRBV7-9; D: -; J: TRBJ1-1